One sample yielded the 31 T cell receptor beta chains listed below, sequenced in a study of a mutant IDH1 vaccine in newly diagnosed glioma. Only in-frame clones appear in the TCRdb table, and some are missing; sequencing was by immunoSEQ multiplex PCR. Of tens of thousands of clones in the sample, approximately 83% were seen once. The time point: baseline, week 1 (first vaccination visit). Treatment meaning: pre-vaccination baseline after standard-of-care therapy. The source was PBMCs, collected from a glioma patient treated with radiotherapy, temozolomide or both. The receptors were sampled from a woman between 45 and 65 years old with glioma.

This clone has a handful of counts. The CDR3 loop is CASSHGTGGHTEAFF. CDR3 nucleotide sequence: TGCGCCAGCAGCCACGGGACAGGGGGCCACACTGAAGCTTTCTTT. This chain uses TRBV5-1 with TRBJ1-1, with 12 positions matching TRBD1. This CDR3 contains 15 residues. The junction had 4 bases not matched to a gene; V was cut back by 4 bases and J by 3 bases. The germline V gene encodes CDR1 SGHRS and CDR2 YFSETQ. Looking up the rest from reference TRBV5-1 and TRBJ1-1 gives the full variable domain: KAGVTQTPRYLIKTRGQQVTLSCSPISGHRSVSWYQQTPGQGLQFLFEYFSETQRNKGNFPGRFSGRQFSNSRSEMNVSTLELGDSALYLCASSHGTGGHTEAFFGQGTRLTVV.

The chain has TRBV30 and TRBJ2-5; D gene unclear. CDR3 size: 11 residues. V was clipped by 0 bases and J by 5 bases, with 4 bases between them. Per the germline V gene, CDR1 is GTSNPN and CDR2 is SVGIG (reference sequence). In DNA, the CDR3 is TGTGCCTGGAGTGTGAGGGAGACCCAGTACTTC. Translated: CAWSVRETQYF.

The rearrangement links TRBV6-4 to TRBJ2-7; TRBD2 aligns across 12 bases. The assigned J gene may be wrong: the sequence end matches TRBJ2-1 better. Germline V gene lookup returns CDR1 MRHNA and CDR2 SNTAGT. The CDR3 spans 15 residues. The CDR3 bases are TGTGCCAGCAGTGCCATGGCTAGCGGGGGGGACGAGCAGTTCTTC. This encodes CASSAMASGGDEQFF.

The chain combines TRBV7-2 with TRBJ1-6, with D maybe TRBD1 (6 bases). Germline V gives CDR1 SGHTA, CDR2 FQGNSA. The V end was cut by 1 base, the J end by 7 bases, with 17 bases between. The CDR3 is 17 residues long. CDR3 bases: TGTGCCAGCAGCTTAGTAGGGGGACCCCACGGGAATTCACCCCTCCACTTT. Translating it yields CASSLVGGPHGNSPLHF.

The CDR3 DNA is TGTGCCTGGAGTGTAGGCTATGGCTACACCTTC. It yields the protein CAWSVGYGYTF. This chain connects TRBV30 to TRBJ1-2; D remains unclear. Per the germline V gene, CDR1 is GTSNPN and CDR2 is SVGIG (reference sequence). With 0 bases removed from V and 4 bases from J, the gap between germline ends came to 3 bases. The length of the CDR3 is 11 residues.

This clone appeared a few times. The rearrangement uses TRBV7-2 and TRBJ1-2; no firm D call. V gave up 1 base and J gave up 7 bases, with 16 bases separating them. The germline CDR1 and CDR2 sequences are SGHTA and FQGNSA. This CDR3 has 15 amino acids. The CDR3 is CASSLGQLLGLGYTF. CDR3 coding DNA: TGTGCCAGCAGCTTAGGGCAGCTATTAGGCCTTGGCTACACCTTC.

V usage is TRBV14 and J usage is TRBJ1-1; D remains unclear. In germline, CDR1 is SGHDN, CDR2 FVKESK. The V gene lost 0 bases and the J gene lost 3 bases, with 5 bases spanning the gap. The CDR3 has 13 amino acids. Here the CDR3 reads CASSQDLHTEAFF. In DNA form, the CDR3 reads TGTGCCAGCAGCCAAGATCTGCACACTGAAGCTTTCTTT.

This clone has only a few counts. This chain links TRBV7-8 with TRBJ2-7; D is uncertain. Germline CDR1 is SGHVS and CDR2 is FQNEAQ. Trimming removed 10 bases from V and 3 bases from J, with 19 bases in between. The CDR3 loop spans 14 amino acids. DNA of the CDR3: TGTGCCACCGCCCCCTTCGGCTCCGACTACGAGCAGTACTTC. This sequence encodes CATAPFGSDYEQYF.

The rearrangement uses TRBV5-1 and TRBJ1-1, with D perhaps TRBD1 (5 bases). The germline V gene has CDR1 SGHRS and CDR2 YFSETQ. This CDR3 is built from 15 residues. Trimming removed 3 bases at V and 4 bases at J, with 16 bases between. CDR3: CASSSWGSSGTEAFF. For the CDR3, the DNA is TGCGCCAGCAGCTCCTGGGGCTCATCGGGCACTGAAGCTTTCTTT.

The V and J genes are TRBV19 and TRBJ2-1, with D uncertain. The CDR3 sequence is 16 residues long. V dropped 1 base and J dropped 5 bases, with 15 bases sitting between them. CDR1 is LNHDA and CDR2 is SQIVND in the germline V gene (reference sequence). CDR3 DNA sequence: TGTGCCAGTAGTATAGTATTTAGGGCTAGTAACAATGAGCAGTTCTTC. Amino acid sequence: CASSIVFRASNNEQFF.

V gene TRBV5-8 combines with J gene TRBJ1-5, with D perhaps matching TRBD1 (6 bases). Between the trimmed V and J ends, which lost 5 bases and 7 bases, there was a span of 22 bases. The CDR3 spans 16 residues. Germline-derived CDR1 and CDR2 are SGHTS and YDEGEE. The CDR3 loop is CASSWGGAVGIQPQHF. The DNA of the CDR3 is TGTGCCAGCAGTTGGGGGGGGGCGGTCGGTATCCAGCCCCAGCATTTT.

V gene TRBV13 combines with J gene TRBJ2-7; 8 nucleotides match TRBD2. The trim removed 0 bases at V and 0 bases at J, leaving 7 bases unmatched. The CDR3 is 17 residues long. Germline lookup yields CDR1 PRHDT and CDR2 FYEKMQ (reference sequence). CDR3 nucleotides: TGTGCCAGCAGCTTAGGGCTAGCGGGCCTAAGCTCCTACGAGCAGTACTTC. Amino acids: CASSLGLAGLSSYEQYF.

The genes are TRBV30 and TRBJ2-7; D perhaps matches TRBD1 (5 bases). Per the germline V gene, CDR1 is GTSNPN and CDR2 is SVGIG (reference sequence). This CDR3 has 13 residues. Deletions cut 1 base from V and 4 bases from J, with 11 bases between. The CDR3 is CAWSGGKGYEQYF. The CDR3 region has the DNA TGTGCCTGGAGTGGGGGAAAGGGGTACGAGCAGTACTTC.

The chain has TRBV7-3 and TRBJ1-6; D is unresolved. Trimming removed 5 bases at V and 7 bases at J, with 9 bases between. Germline lookup yields CDR1 SGHTA and CDR2 FQGTGA. The CDR3 consists of 13 residues. The CDR3 sequence: CASSEFINSPLHF. DNA for the CDR3: TGTGCCAGCAGCGAATTTATAAATTCACCCCTCCACTTT. Full variable domain (outside the CDR3, taken from reference TRBV7-3 and TRBJ1-6): GAGVSQTPSNKVTEKGKYVELRCDPISGHTALYWYRQSLGQGPEFLIYFQGTGAADDSGLPNDRFFAVRPEGSVSTLKIQRTERGDSAVYLCASSEFINSPLHFGNGTRLTVT.

This chain links TRBV11-2 with TRBJ2-5, with D unclear. The ends were cut back, 1 base at V and 4 bases at J, with 4 bases in the middle. The germline V gene has CDR1 SGHAT and CDR2 FQNNGV. The CDR3 spans 12 residues. The CDR3 is CASSLVRETQYF. The CDR3 DNA reads TGTGCCAGCAGCTTAGTACGAGAGACCCAGTACTTC.

The rearrangement joins TRBV5-1 to TRBJ1-5, with D maybe TRBD1 (5 bases). The CDR3 totals 15 residues. Germline loops: CDR1 SGHRS, CDR2 YFSETQ. V lost 4 bases, J lost 3 bases, and 14 bases lay in between. The DNA of the CDR3 is TGCGCCAGCAGCCCCGGTCAGGGATACAATCAGCCCCAGCATTTT. This gives the protein CASSPGQGYNQPQHF. Full variable domain (rest looked up from reference TRBV5-1 and TRBJ1-5): KAGVTQTPRYLIKTRGQQVTLSCSPISGHRSVSWYQQTPGQGLQFLFEYFSETQRNKGNFPGRFSGRQFSNSRSEMNVSTLELGDSALYLCASSPGQGYNQPQHFGDGTRLSIL.

There are a few counts of this clone. J is TRBJ1-2 and V is TRBV5-4; D remains ambiguous. The CDR3 loop spans 13 amino acids. Per germline, CDR1 SGHNT and CDR2 YYREEE (reference sequence). Trimming took off 2 bases at V and 3 bases at J, with 8 bases between the two ends. The CDR3 DNA is TGTGCCAGCAGCTTCGGGCAGGACTATGGCTACACCTTC. Residues: CASSFGQDYGYTF.

The genes are TRBV5-6 and TRBJ1-4; no clear D gene. Between the trimmed V and J ends, which lost 4 bases and 4 bases, there was a span of 14 bases. Germline V lookup: CDR1 SGHDT, CDR2 YYEEEE. The CDR3 extends over 15 amino acids. For the CDR3, the DNA is TGTGCCAGCAGCGCCAGGACGGCCCTTAATGAAAAACTGTTTTTT. Translated: CASSARTALNEKLFF.

The chain uses TRBV11-2 and TRBJ2-3; D is perhaps TRBD2 (6 bases). Trimming left V 5 bases short and J 8 bases short, with 20 bases between. The CDR3 sequence is 15 residues long. Germline V gene lookup returns CDR1 SGHAT and CDR2 FQNNGV. The CDR3 sequence is CASSPRGTVRSTQYF. CDR3 coding DNA: TGTGCCAGCAGCCCCCGAGGGACTGTACGAAGTACGCAGTATTTT.

The chain carries TRBV10-3 and TRBJ1-1; no reliable D call. The CDR3 extends over 15 amino acids. Trimming left V 10 bases short and J 0 bases short, with 18 bases between. Germline CDR1 is ENHRY and CDR2 is SYGVKD. CDR3 coding DNA: TGTGCCACCCAAAGGCCCAATGAATTGAACACTGAAGCTTTCTTT. As protein: CATQRPNELNTEAFF.

The rearrangement joins TRBV5-4 to TRBJ2-1; D may be TRBD2 (6 bases). Per the germline V gene, CDR1 is SGHNT and CDR2 is YYREEE (reference sequence). CDR3 length equals 14 residues. V was cut by 4 bases and J by 5 bases, with 13 bases left in between. The CDR3 DNA sequence: TGTGCCAGCAGCCCGGGACTCCGGGACAATGAGCAGTTCTTC. Protein product: CASSPGLRDNEQFF.

The rearrangement joins TRBV28 to TRBJ2-7, with 11 positions matching TRBD2. The J segment lost 4 bases and the V segment lost 4 bases, leaving 12 bases of the junction unmatched. The CDR3 spans 17 residues. CDR1 and CDR2 from the germline V gene are MDHEN and SYDVKM. The CDR3 loop is CASSSHSPSGGRYEQYF. The CDR3 DNA is TGTGCCAGCAGTTCTCACTCCCCTAGCGGGGGGCGGTACGAGCAGTACTTC.

The chain uses TRBV2 and TRBJ2-3; 9 positions agree with TRBD2. Germline lookup yields CDR1 SNHLY and CDR2 FYNNEI. The CDR3 contains 19 residues. Trimming took 1 base from V and 0 from J; bases not matched to a gene: 11. The CDR3 bases are TGTGCCAGCAGTGAAGGGGTGCTAGCGGGGTTCGCTAGCACAGATACGCAGTATTTT. It specifies CASSEGVLAGFASTDTQYF. The full variable domain, with the rest looked up from reference TRBV2 and TRBJ2-3, is EPEVTQTPSHQVTQMGQEVILRCVPISNHLYFYWYRQILGQKVEFLVSFYNNEISEKSEIFDDQFSVERPDGSNFTLKIRSTKLEDSAMYFCASSEGVLAGFASTDTQYFGPGTRLTVL.

The chain couples TRBV12-5 to TRBJ1-2, with a tentative D call TRBD1 (6 bases). The germline V gene encodes CDR1 LGHNT and CDR2 FRNRAP. Trimming took 8 bases from V and 5 from J, leaving 15 bases between them. This CDR3 region has 13 residues. The CDR3 nucleotides are TGTGCTAGTAAGGGGGGGCCCGGGTATGGCTACACCTTC. Translation gives CASKGGPGYGYTF.

The genes are TRBV7-6 and TRBJ2-2, with TRBD2 matching 12 bases. V shed 5 bases, J shed 5 bases, and the junction held 3 bases outside the gene matches. Germline V gene lookup returns CDR1 SGHVS and CDR2 FNYEAQ. CDR3 length: 15 residues. CDR3 loop: CASSLGLAGTGELFF. CDR3 nucleotides: TGTGCCAGCAGCCTCGGACTAGCGGGGACCGGGGAGCTGTTTTTT.

The chain carries TRBV28 and TRBJ1-6; D remains unclear. Trimming cost V 8 bases and J 3 bases, with 8 bases left between them. The CDR3 has 13 amino acids. Germline CDR1 is MDHEN and CDR2 is SYDVKM. CDR3 protein: CASGQNYNSPLHF. The CDR3 DNA follows: TGTGCCAGCGGCCAGAACTATAATTCACCCCTCCACTTT. The full variable domain, in which reference TRBV28 and TRBJ1-6 provide the parts outside the CDR3, is DVKVTQSSRYLVKRTGEKVFLECVQDMDHENMFWYRQDPGLGLRLIYFSYDVKMKEKGDIPEGYSVSREKKERFSLILESASTNQTSMYLCASGQNYNSPLHFGNGTRLTVT.

The V and J genes are TRBV7-3 and TRBJ2-1; TRBD2 might be the D (5 bases). Germline CDR1 SGHTA, CDR2 FQGTGA. V lost 4 bases, J lost 7 bases, and 17 bases lay in between. The CDR3 is 15 amino acids. The CDR3 is CASSSQPAGHNEQFF. The CDR3 coding sequence is TGTGCCAGCAGCTCCCAACCGGCGGGCCATAATGAGCAGTTCTTC. Filled out from reference TRBV7-3 and TRBJ2-1, the complete variable domain reads GAGVSQTPSNKVTEKGKYVELRCDPISGHTALYWYRQSLGQGPEFLIYFQGTGAADDSGLPNDRFFAVRPEGSVSTLKIQRTERGDSAVYLCASSSQPAGHNEQFFGPGTRLTVL.

Only one count was recorded for this clone. The same CDR3 also results from other DNA sequences found in this sample. The CDR3 spells CASSLQGGNQPQHF. Here the CDR3 DNA reads TGTGCCAGCAGCCTACAGGGGGGCAATCAGCCCCAGCATTTT. The gene calls are TRBV7-2 and TRBJ1-5, with 8 positions matching TRBD1. The CDR3 length is 14 residues. Germline lookup yields CDR1 SGHTA and CDR2 FQGNSA. V gave up 5 bases and J gave up 2 bases; unmatched junction bases: 2.

The V call is TRBV7-2, the J call TRBJ1-2, with D unclear. Trimming shortened V by 3 bases and J by 0 bases, and 5 bases separated the two germline ends. The CDR3 is 13 residues long. The germline V gene encodes CDR1 SGHTA and CDR2 FQGNSA. The CDR3 nucleotides are TGTGCCAGCAGCTTGGGTCCTAACTATGGCTACACCTTC. Translation: CASSLGPNYGYTF.

The J gene is TRBJ1-2, the V gene TRBV14, with 7 positions matching TRBD1. The CDR3 runs to 13 residues. The germline gives CDR1 SGHDN, CDR2 FVKESK. Trimming cost V 4 bases and J 5 bases; bases outside gene matches: 4. CDR3 in amino acids: CASSRGGGYGYTF. The CDR3 DNA reads as TGTGCCAGCAGCCGAGGGGGCGGGTATGGCTACACCTTC.

The V gene is TRBV7-2, the J gene TRBJ2-7, with a possible D match to TRBD1 (5 bases). V was pared by 5 bases and J by 2 bases, with 13 bases between. The CDR3 totals 14 residues. The germline V gene encodes CDR1 SGHTA and CDR2 FQGNSA. The CDR3 nucleotides are TGTGCCAGCAGCCCCTCGCAGGGCCCCTACGAGCAGTACTTC. Translating it yields CASSPSQGPYEQYF.